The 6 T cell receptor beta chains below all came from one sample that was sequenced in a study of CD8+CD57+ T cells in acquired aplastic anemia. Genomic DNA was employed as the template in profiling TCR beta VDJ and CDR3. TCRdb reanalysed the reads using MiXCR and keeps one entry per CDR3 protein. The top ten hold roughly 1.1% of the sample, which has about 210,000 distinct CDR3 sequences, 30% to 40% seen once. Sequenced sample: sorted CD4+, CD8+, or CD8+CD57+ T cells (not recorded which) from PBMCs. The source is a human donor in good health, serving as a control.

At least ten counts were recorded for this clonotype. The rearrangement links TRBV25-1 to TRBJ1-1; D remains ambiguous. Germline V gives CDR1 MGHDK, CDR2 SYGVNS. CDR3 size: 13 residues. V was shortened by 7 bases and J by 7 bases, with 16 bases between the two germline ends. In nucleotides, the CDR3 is TGTGCCAGCACCACTTTACTAGTCGGTGAAGCTTTCTTT. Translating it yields CASTTLLVGEAFF.

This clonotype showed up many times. CDR3 DNA: TGTGCCAGTAGGACAGGGGAAAAACTGTTTTTT. Amino acids: CASRTGEKLFF. The chain uses TRBV19 and TRBJ1-4; 7 bases line up with TRBD1. The CDR3 runs 11 residues. Germline V CDR1 and CDR2: LNHDA, SQIVND (reference sequence). Unmatched junction bases numbered 0, after V lost 6 bases and J lost 8 bases.

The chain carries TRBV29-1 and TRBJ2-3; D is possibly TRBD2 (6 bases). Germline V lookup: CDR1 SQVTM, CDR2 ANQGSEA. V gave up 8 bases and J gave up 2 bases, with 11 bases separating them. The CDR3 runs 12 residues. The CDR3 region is CSFGGTTDTQYF. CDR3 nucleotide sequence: TGCAGCTTTGGCGGGACCACAGATACGCAGTATTTT.

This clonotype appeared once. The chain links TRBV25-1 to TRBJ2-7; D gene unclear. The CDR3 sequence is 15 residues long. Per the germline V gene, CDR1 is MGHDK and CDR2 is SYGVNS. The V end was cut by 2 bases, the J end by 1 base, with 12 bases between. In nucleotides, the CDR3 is TGTGCCAGCAGTGAAGTTAACACGGGTTCCTACGAGCAGTACTTC. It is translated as CASSEVNTGSYEQYF.

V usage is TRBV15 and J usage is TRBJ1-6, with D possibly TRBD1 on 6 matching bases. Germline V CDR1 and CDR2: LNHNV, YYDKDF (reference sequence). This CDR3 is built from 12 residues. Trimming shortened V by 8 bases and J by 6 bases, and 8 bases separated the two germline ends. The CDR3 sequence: CATGQRNSPLHF. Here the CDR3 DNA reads TGTGCCACCGGACAGCGTAATTCACCCCTCCACTTT.

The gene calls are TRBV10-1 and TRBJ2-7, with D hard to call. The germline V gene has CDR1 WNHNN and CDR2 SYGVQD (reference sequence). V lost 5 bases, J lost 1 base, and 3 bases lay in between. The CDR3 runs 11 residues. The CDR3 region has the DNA TGCGCCAGCAGTACATCCTACGAGCAGTACTTC. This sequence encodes CASSTSYEQYF.